The 18 T cell receptor beta chains below all came from one sample that was sequenced in a study of blood T cell repertoires in COVID-19. Clones were sequenced by immunoSEQ multiplex PCR, and TCRdb holds only the in-frame ones, with some missing. The sample lists over 400,000 clones, about nine tenths occurring once. What was sequenced was peripheral blood. The receptor source for this set is a woman in her thirties with active or convalescent COVID-19.

The chain recombines TRBV6-1 with TRBJ2-7; 9 nucleotides line up with TRBD1. The CDR3 covers 16 residues. Germline-derived CDR1 and CDR2 are MNHNS and SASEGT. The trim removed 4 bases at V and 3 bases at J, leaving 10 bases unmatched. Written as DNA, the CDR3 is TGTGCCAGCAGTGTCCACGCCACGGGACAGGGCTACGAGCAGTACTTC. It specifies CASSVHATGQGYEQYF.

V and J are TRBV6-5 and TRBJ1-2; 10 bases fit TRBD1. Trimming took 8 bases from V and 4 from J; bases not matched to a gene: 10. Germline loops: CDR1 MNHEY, CDR2 SVGAGI. CDR3 length: 15 residues. The CDR3 DNA reads as TGTGCCAGCGGGAGGGGGACAGGGGCTAGCTATGGCTACACCTTC. Its translation is CASGRGTGASYGYTF.

The chain uses TRBV27 and TRBJ2-7; D might be TRBD1 (5 bases). The CDR3 has 13 amino acids. Between the trimmed V and J ends, which lost 6 bases and 0 bases, there was a span of 9 bases. CDR1 is MNHEY, CDR2 SMNVEV, per germline (reference sequence). The CDR3 loop is CASRGQSSYEQYF. DNA of the CDR3: TGTGCCAGCAGGGGGCAGAGCTCCTACGAGCAGTACTTC.

J is TRBJ2-1 and V is TRBV7-7; possible D gene TRBD2, 5 bases. The CDR3 extends over 15 amino acids. Germline CDR1 SSHAT, CDR2 FNYEAQ (reference sequence). Trimming cost V 6 bases and J 6 bases, with 18 bases left between them. CDR3 in DNA: TGTGCCAGCAGTGCTTCCGTCGGGGTTGGCAATGAGCAGTTCTTC. Protein: CASSASVGVGNEQFF.

The chain uses TRBV6-5 and TRBJ2-7; possible D gene TRBD2, 5 bases. In germline, CDR1 is MNHEY, CDR2 SVGAGI. This CDR3 region has 12 residues. Deletions cut 10 bases from V and 2 bases from J, with 12 bases between. The CDR3 spells CATGLDPYEQYF. The CDR3 DNA reads as TGTGCCACCGGACTCGACCCCTACGAGCAGTACTTC.

The genes are TRBV5-4 and TRBJ2-2; TRBD2 might be the D (6 bases). Germline-derived CDR1 and CDR2 are SGHNT and YYREEE (reference sequence). Trimming shortened V by 0 bases and J by 1 base, and 7 bases separated the two germline ends. The CDR3 totals 15 residues. The CDR3 sequence: CASSLAGGNTGELFF. DNA of the CDR3: TGTGCCAGCAGCTTGGCCGGGGGGAACACCGGGGAGCTGTTTTTT.

The rearrangement uses TRBV29-1 and TRBJ2-3; a possible D gene is TRBD2 (6 bases). Germline CDR1 and CDR2: SQVTM and ANQGSEA. The ends were cut back, 6 bases at V and 2 bases at J, with 15 bases in the middle. The CDR3 has 14 residues. The CDR3 DNA reads as TGCAGCGTGGGATCGCTAGCGAACACAGATACGCAGTATTTT. Its protein product is CSVGSLANTDTQYF.

This sequence joins TRBV4-1 and TRBJ2-7; D may be TRBD2 (5 bases). Germline CDR1 and CDR2: MGHRA and YSYEKL. Trimming took off 4 bases at V and 6 bases at J, with 19 bases between the two ends. The CDR3 contains 15 residues. DNA of the CDR3: TGCGCCAGCAGCCCGCCAGCGGCCCTCCCCCTCGAGCAGTACTTC. It codes for CASSPPAALPLEQYF.

The rearrangement uses TRBV18 and TRBJ1-1; D is possibly TRBD1 (5 bases). The CDR3 contains 15 residues. Germline CDR1 and CDR2: KGHSH and LQKENI. Trimming shortened V by 1 base and J by 1 base, and 10 bases separated the two germline ends. CDR3 region: CASSPLVQGNTEAFF. CDR3 nucleotide sequence: TGTGCCAGCTCACCACTTGTGCAGGGGAACACTGAAGCTTTCTTT.

The V and J genes are TRBV19 and TRBJ2-1, with D perhaps matching TRBD1 (6 bases). Between the trimmed V and J ends, which lost 7 bases and 4 bases, there was a span of 17 bases. Looked up from germline, CDR1 is LNHDA and CDR2 is SQIVND (reference sequence). The CDR3 has 15 amino acids. CDR3 sequence: CASTIRGGLYNEQFF. In nucleotides, the CDR3 is TGTGCCAGTACGATCAGGGGCGGACTTTACAATGAGCAGTTCTTC. The whole variable domain, remainder taken from reference TRBV19 and TRBJ2-1, is DGGITQSPKYLFRKEGQNVTLSCEQNLNHDAMYWYRQDPGQGLRLIYYSQIVNDFQKGDIAEGYSVSREKKESFPLTVTSAQKNPTAFYLCASTIRGGLYNEQFFGPGTRLTVL.

This chain connects TRBV7-9 to TRBJ1-1, with D possibly matching TRBD1 (5 bases). The CDR3 sequence is 14 residues long. The germline CDR1 and CDR2 sequences are SEHNR and FQNEAQ (reference sequence). Trimming removed 2 bases at V and 4 bases at J, with 11 bases between. The CDR3 loop is CASSLSWGGTEAFF. The CDR3 bases are TGTGCCAGCAGCTTATCCTGGGGGGGCACTGAAGCTTTCTTT.

The rearrangement uses TRBV4-1 and TRBJ2-2; 8 nucleotides match TRBD1. The V gene's germline CDR1 is MGHRA and CDR2 YSYEKL. The V gene end was trimmed by 4 bases and the J gene end by 1 base; junction bases not matched to a gene: 11. The CDR3 spans 18 residues. The CDR3 loop is CASSLDFRDRRNTGELFF. The CDR3 bases are TGCGCCAGCAGCCTAGATTTCCGGGACAGGAGGAACACCGGGGAGCTGTTTTTT.

This sequence joins TRBV3-1 (or the pseudogene TRBV3-2) and TRBJ2-1; 8 bases are shared with TRBD2. J was trimmed by 2 bases and V by 4 bases; bases with no gene match: 4. Germline CDR1 is LGHDT and CDR2 is YNNKEL (reference sequence). The CDR3 totals 15 residues. The CDR3 DNA reads as TGTGCCAGCAGCCTCGCGGGGGGAACCTACAATGAGCAGTTCTTC. It codes for CASSLAGGTYNEQFF.

The CDR3 nucleotides read TGTGCCAGCAGTTACGGACGCGGGAGCTTTTTCCGGGAGCTGTTTTTT. Protein product: CASSYGRGSFFRELFF. The chain carries TRBV6-5 and TRBJ2-2; 7 nucleotides match TRBD2. V lost 2 bases to trimming and J lost 9 bases; unmatched junction nucleotides: 12. CDR3 length: 16 residues. Germline CDR1 MNHEY, CDR2 SVGAGI.

This chain connects TRBV6-1 to TRBJ2-7; D perhaps matches TRBD1 (6 bases). Germline V gene lookup returns CDR1 MNHNS and CDR2 SASEGT. Trimming removed 1 base from V and 0 bases from J, with 10 bases in between. The CDR3 consists of 15 residues. The CDR3 reads CASSEGQGFSYEQYF. The CDR3 region has the DNA TGTGCCAGCAGTGAAGGGCAGGGGTTCTCCTACGAGCAGTACTTC.

In its sample, this clone was seen a few times. This rearrangement joins TRBV12-3 or TRBV12-4 to TRBJ1-2; D is uncertain. The V end was cut by 5 bases, the J end by 4 bases, with 11 bases between. The CDR3 extends over 13 amino acids. CDR3 amino acids: CASSPQTFYGYTF. The CDR3 coding sequence is TGTGCCAGCAGTCCCCAGACTTTCTATGGCTACACCTTC.

This sequence joins TRBV7-9 and TRBJ1-1; no clear D. Trimming shortened V by 2 bases and J by 9 bases, and 13 bases separated the two germline ends. CDR1 is SEHNR and CDR2 is FQNEAQ in the germline V gene (reference sequence). This CDR3 is built from 13 residues. This chain's CDR3 is CASSLSRDHQAFF. CDR3 nucleotides: TGTGCCAGCAGCTTATCCCGCGATCATCAAGCTTTCTTT.

The rearrangement joins TRBV19 to TRBJ2-3; D unclear. There are 14 residues in the CDR3. Germline V gene sequence: CDR1 LNHDA, CDR2 SQIVND (reference sequence). V was clipped by 2 bases and J by 5 bases, with 11 bases between them. CDR3 sequence (DNA): TGTGCCAGTAGTATAACACCCCCGGGAGATACGCAGTATTTT. The encoded protein is CASSITPPGDTQYF.